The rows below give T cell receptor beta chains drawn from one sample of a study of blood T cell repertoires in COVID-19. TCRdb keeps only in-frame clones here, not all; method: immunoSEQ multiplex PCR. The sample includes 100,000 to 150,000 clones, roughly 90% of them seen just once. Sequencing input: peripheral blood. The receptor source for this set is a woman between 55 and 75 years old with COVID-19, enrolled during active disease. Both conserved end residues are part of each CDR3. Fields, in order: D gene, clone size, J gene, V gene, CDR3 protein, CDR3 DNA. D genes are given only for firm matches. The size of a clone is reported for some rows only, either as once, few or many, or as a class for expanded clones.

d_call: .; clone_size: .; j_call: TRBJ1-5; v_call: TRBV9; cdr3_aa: CASSGLGYSNQPQHF; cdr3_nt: TGTGCCAGCAGCGGACTAGGTTATAGCAATCAGCCCCAGCATTTT
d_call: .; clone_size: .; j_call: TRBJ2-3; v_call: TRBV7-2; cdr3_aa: CASRGGADTQYF; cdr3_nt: TGTGCCAGCAGGGGTGGGGCGGATACGCAGTATTTT
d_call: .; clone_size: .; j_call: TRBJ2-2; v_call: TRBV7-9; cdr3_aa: CASSLEAVLHTGELFF; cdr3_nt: TGTGCCAGCAGCTTAGAGGCGGTATTGCACACCGGGGAGCTGTTTTTT
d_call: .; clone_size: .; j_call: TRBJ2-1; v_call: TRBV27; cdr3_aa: CASSFPPLWGGQPYNEQFF; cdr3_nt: TGTGCCAGCAGTTTCCCTCCTCTCTGGGGGGGGCAACCCTACAATGAGCAGTTCTTC
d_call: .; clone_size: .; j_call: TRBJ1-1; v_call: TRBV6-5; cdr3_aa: CASSRGEGVNTEAFF; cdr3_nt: TGTGCCAGCAGCCGTGGGGAGGGAGTGAACACTGAAGCTTTCTTT
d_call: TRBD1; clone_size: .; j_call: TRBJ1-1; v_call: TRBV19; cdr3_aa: CASSMGTVFSEAFF; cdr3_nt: TGTGCCAGTAGTATGGGGACAGTATTTTCTGAAGCTTTCTTT
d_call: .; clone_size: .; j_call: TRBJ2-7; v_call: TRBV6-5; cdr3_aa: CASSYSIRYEQYF; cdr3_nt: TGTGCCAGCAGTTACTCGATTCGGTACGAGCAGTACTTC
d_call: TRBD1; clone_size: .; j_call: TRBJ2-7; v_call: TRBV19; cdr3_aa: CASSPRDRGGEQYF; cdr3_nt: TGTGCCAGTAGTCCGCGGGACAGGGGAGGCGAGCAGTACTTC
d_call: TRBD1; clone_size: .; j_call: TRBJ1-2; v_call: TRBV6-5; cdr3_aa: CASSYSTGKWGYTF; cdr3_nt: TGTGCCAGCAGTTACTCGACAGGGAAATGGGGCTACACCTTC
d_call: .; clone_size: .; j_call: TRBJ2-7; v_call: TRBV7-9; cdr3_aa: CASSFGEQYF; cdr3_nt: TGTGCCAGCAGCTTCGGGGAGCAGTACTTC
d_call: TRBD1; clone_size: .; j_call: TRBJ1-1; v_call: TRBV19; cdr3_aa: CASSPGQLNTEAFF; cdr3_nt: TGTGCCAGTAGCCCGGGACAGCTGAACACTGAAGCTTTCTTT
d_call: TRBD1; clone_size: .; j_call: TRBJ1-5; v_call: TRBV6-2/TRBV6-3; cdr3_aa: CASSYSTGQISNQPQHF; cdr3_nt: TGTGCCAGCAGTTACTCGACGGGACAGATTAGCAATCAGCCCCAGCATTTT
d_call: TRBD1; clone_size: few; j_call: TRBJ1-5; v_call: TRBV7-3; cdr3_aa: CASSLGRGQPQHF; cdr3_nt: TGTGCCAGCAGCTTAGGCAGGGGGCAGCCCCAGCATTTT